This TCR beta chain derives from a study of T cells in Graves' hyperthyroidism and ophthalmopathy (dated by TCRdb to 2018 to 2020). General notes on the study: Peripheral blood samples were taken at the time of initial diagnosis, prior to any treatment. A discovery cohort of roughly 100 patients, about 40 with Graves' ophthalmopathy and approximately 55 with stable Graves' hyperthyroidism, was used to find distinguishing TCR V-J signatures. Thyroid tissue and blood T-cell repertoires from several Graves' hyperthyroidism patients were also compared in the study. The paper describes TCR Vbeta CDR3 sequencing of fewer than 150 peripheral blood samples, made up of about 40 ophthalmopathy patients, some 80 hyperthyroidism patients and 17 progressor patients. Whether ophthalmopathy could be predicted prospectively was tested in an independent validation cohort made up of approximately 19 hyperthyroidism patients plus 17 patients who later progressed to ophthalmopathy. The roughly 94 discovery patients were randomly divided into training and test sets at a 7:3 ratio. Once sampling was done, hyperthyroidism patients were given methimazole at a starting dose of 30 mg daily, whereas ophthalmopathy patients were given high-dose intravenous methylprednisolone.

This clonotype was recorded many times. Its antigen has not been determined. It has no much larger one-base neighbor in the sample; base qualities were not kept. After removal of 4 bases from V and 2 bases from J, the junction retains 5 bases not matched to a gene. Counted from cysteine to phenylalanine, this CDR3 has 14 amino acids. Only the CDR3 DNA stays, 42 bases, in frame from base 1. The germline V gene provides CDR1 SGHAT and CDR2 FQNNGV. Amplification of TCR beta CDR3 regions was carried out from RNA transcripts. The first round of RT-PCR for the TCR CDR3 was performed with the HTBI primer set and the Qiagen OneStep RT-PCR kit. The libraries were constructed in a second round of multiplex PCR and then size-selected and purified. Libraries were sequenced paired-end with 100 bp reads on an Illumina HiSeq2000. For the original study's pipeline: SOAPnuke was used to process the raw data, with reads discarded if the reads contained adapters or uncalled bases, had a mean Phred below 15, or lacked an exact constant-primer or identifier match. COPE v1.2.5 was used to merge the high-quality paired reads, and each unique nucleotide sequence was defined as a clonotype. MiTCR v1.1 was used to align clonotypes to the IMGT TRBV, TRBD and TRBJ reference segments. The analysis was restricted to V-J combinations with a frequency above 0.0001, which together covered approximately 99% of the repertoires. The TCS score was defined as the ratio of F50 (clonal expansion) to E x V (chaos), calculated using BLOSUM62-based TCRdist between CDR3 peptides within each V-J. Welch's t-statistics and random forest reduced roughly 540 V-J features to 13, which were used in a naive Bayes classifier (R e1071). In TCRdb, the public reads were trimmed at Q25 with fastp and aligned with MiXCR, with productive beta chains retained. Rows are combined by CDR3 protein, so each entry shows the most common genes and DNA. TCRdb's processing, not the authors' own work, is the source of the V and J calls. Here the sample has approximately 640,000 distinct CDR3 sequences; roughly a sixth occur a single time. Around a sixth of the sample is in the top ten clones.

Findings and caveats that apply to the study as a whole: A model built on a 13 V-J signature distinguished ophthalmopathy from stable hyperthyroidism, reaching about 89% sensitivity and around 81% specificity in cross-validation and 80%/75% in testing. Most expanded thyroid clonotypes (frequency above 0.001) were also found in blood, which suggests that blood repertoires may mirror thyroid immune responses. No statistical method was used to set the sample size in advance, and investigators knew the group allocation. In validation, progression to ophthalmopathy was predicted by the model with around 71% sensitivity and around 76% specificity, a median of roughly six months before onset.

A patient counted as having stable Graves' hyperthyroidism if no progression to ophthalmopathy occurred over 18 months of follow-up. Hyperthyroidism patients were aged 18 to 65 years and newly diagnosed, with disease duration of less than 2 months. The study excluded patients with uncontrolled infections, other autoimmune diseases, pregnancy or lactation. Diagnoses relied on clinical symptoms, serum thyroxine and TRAb, thyroid ultrasound and orbital computed tomography. Ficoll-Paque density gradient centrifugation was used to isolate PBMCs from about 9 ml of fresh peripheral blood. Trizol reagent was used to extract total RNA, and RNA quality was then checked on an Agilent 2100 Bioanalyzer.

What was sequenced was blood. The sequence derives from a man in his fifties with Graves' hyperthyroidism. The rearranged chain carries TRBV11-2 and TRBJ2-7; 7 bases in between match TRBD1. CDR3 region: CASSYDRATYEQYF. The DNA sequence is TGTGCCAGCAGCTATGACAGGGCTACCTACGAGCAGTACTTC.